These 2 T cell receptor beta chains originate from one sample sequenced in a study of T cell repertoires in cytomegalovirus infection. Each CDR3 protein is one row after TCRdb ran MiXCR on the reads. Among around 710,000 distinct CDR3 sequences listed, 29% were seen once. Antigens of these TCRs are unknown. This sample comprised cultured CD8+ T cells from PBMCs, obtained from culture after CMV antigen stimulation. These receptors all stem from a human donor in good health (CMV status not recorded). Some clones in this sample may be carry-over from other donors' samples.

This clonotype was counted ten times or more. The CDR3 loop reads CASSFSGGSYNEQFF. The CDR3 nucleotides read TGTGCCAGCAGCTTTAGCGGGGGCTCCTACAATGAGCAGTTCTTC. The J gene is TRBJ2-1, the V gene TRBV7-9, with 9 bases identical to TRBD2. Trimming at V came to 3 bases and at J to 0 bases, leaving 0 bases not matched to a gene. The CDR3 consists of 15 residues. CDR1 is SEHNR and CDR2 is FQNEAQ in the germline V gene (reference sequence). The entire variable domain, with the rest obtained from reference TRBV7-9 and TRBJ2-1, is as follows: DTGVSQNPRHKITKRGQNVTFRCDPISEHNRLYWYRQTLGQGPEFLTYFQNEAQLEKSRLLSDRFSAERPKGSFSTLEIQRTEQGDSAMYLCASSFSGGSYNEQFFGPGTRLTVL.

This clonotype was observed a handful of times. The J gene is TRBJ2-7, the V gene TRBV27; 11 bases are shared with TRBD2. The germline gives CDR1 MNHEY, CDR2 SMNVEV (reference sequence). The CDR3 runs to 16 residues. Trimming cost V 6 bases and J 3 bases; bases outside gene matches: 10. CDR3 residues: CASRVRGTSGYYEQYV. The CDR3 DNA sequence: TGTGCCAGCAGAGTCCGCGGGACTAGCGGTTACTACGAGCAGTACGTC.